These 27 T cell receptor beta chains share one sample of origin, sequenced in a study of long-term antiretroviral therapy in people with HIV. An immunoSEQ assay, version v3.0, was performed at survey level. Using immunoSEQ multiplex PCR, the repertoire was profiled, and TCRdb retains in-frame clones only, with some absent. The sample has about 7,400 clones, about four fifths seen once; the top ten hold 16%. Sequenced material: unsorted PBMCs, taken 0.1 years after starting antiretroviral therapy. The receptors stem from a man between 35 and 55 years old with HIV.

The V call is TRBV5-1, the J call TRBJ1-1; D is perhaps TRBD1 (6 bases). V was shortened by 0 bases and J by 7 bases, with 13 bases between the two germline ends. From germline, CDR1 is SGHRS and CDR2 YFSETQ. The CDR3 is 14 residues long. CDR3 in DNA: TGCGCCAGCAGCTTGGACCCCGGGACATTTGAAGCTTTCTTT. It yields the protein CASSLDPGTFEAFF.

The chain joins TRBV6-1 to TRBJ1-1; D may be TRBD1 (6 bases). V lost 10 bases, J lost 0 bases, and 15 bases lay in between. The germline V gene has CDR1 MNHNS and CDR2 SASEGT. The CDR3 runs 14 residues. The CDR3 protein is CATDFRGMNTEAFF. The CDR3, as DNA: TGTGCCACGGACTTCAGGGGAATGAACACTGAAGCTTTCTTT.

This chain links TRBV12-5 with TRBJ1-1, with D possibly TRBD1 on 5 matching bases. The CDR3 loop spans 14 amino acids. V lost 7 bases, J lost 1 base, and 13 bases lay in between. The germline gives CDR1 LGHNT, CDR2 FRNRAP. DNA of the CDR3: TGTGCTAGTGCTCCGGTAACAGGGAACACTGAAGCTTTCTTT. Translated: CASAPVTGNTEAFF.

This clone has a handful of counts. The chain carries TRBV6-5 and TRBJ1-5, with TRBD1 as a possible D gene (5 bases). This CDR3 has 12 residues. Germline V gene data show CDR1 as MNHEY and CDR2 as SVGAGI. The V gene lost 6 bases and the J gene lost 9 bases, with 12 bases spanning the gap. CDR3 sequence: CASRRGEGPQHF. The CDR3 nucleotides are TGTGCCAGCAGACGGGGCGAAGGGCCCCAGCATTTT.

The chain uses TRBV30 and TRBJ1-1; D uncertain. Between the trimmed V and J ends, which lost 7 bases and 1 base, there was a span of 10 bases. The CDR3 loop spans 12 amino acids. Germline V gene lookup returns CDR1 GTSNPN and CDR2 SVGIG (reference sequence). The DNA of the CDR3 is TGTGCCTTTAAACCAGGGAACACTGAAGCTTTCTTT. It encodes CAFKPGNTEAFF.

The chain combines TRBV11-3 with TRBJ2-3; D gene ambiguous. CDR3 length: 14 residues. Trimming took off 4 bases at V and 2 bases at J, with 10 bases between the two ends. CDR1 is SGHNT and CDR2 is YENEEA in the germline V gene. CDR3 nucleotide sequence: TGTGCCAGCAGCTGCGATACCTTCACAGATACGCAGTATTTT. Encoded protein: CASSCDTFTDTQYF.

This chain connects TRBV30 to TRBJ2-3, with D tentatively TRBD2 (5 bases). This CDR3 comprises 15 residues. Germline V lookup: CDR1 GTSNPN, CDR2 SVGIG (reference sequence). Deletions cut 0 bases from V and 4 bases from J, with 14 bases between. DNA for the CDR3: TGTGCCTGGAGTGTACTACGGGGAGCTCCAGATACGCAGTATTTT. Protein sequence: CAWSVLRGAPDTQYF.

The chain has TRBV9 and TRBJ2-1; D unresolved. This CDR3 comprises 12 residues. V was pared by 0 bases and J by 6 bases, with 4 bases between. The germline V gene encodes CDR1 SGDLS and CDR2 YYNGEE. The CDR3 sequence is CASSVETNEQFF. The CDR3 DNA reads as TGTGCCAGCAGCGTAGAGACCAATGAGCAGTTCTTC.

The rearrangement links TRBV5-4 to TRBJ2-7; D is possibly TRBD2 (5 bases). The CDR3 is made up of 14 amino acids. The V end lost 0 bases, the J end lost 6 bases, and 13 bases lay between the germline ends. Germline CDR1 SGHNT, CDR2 YYREEE (reference sequence). CDR3 sequence: CASSLERSGFEQYF. The CDR3 coding sequence is TGTGCCAGCAGCTTGGAGCGGTCGGGTTTCGAGCAGTACTTC.

This chain uses TRBV5-1 with TRBJ2-7, with a tentative D call TRBD1 (6 bases). V was trimmed by 4 bases and J by 3 bases, leaving 14 bases between them. The length of the CDR3 is 14 residues. CDR1 SGHRS and CDR2 YFSETQ come from the germline V gene. This chain's CDR3 is CASSALLDSYEQYF. In nucleotides, the CDR3 is TGCGCCAGCAGCGCACTACTGGACAGCTACGAGCAGTACTTC.

This clone was picked up a small number of times. V is TRBV4-1 and J is TRBJ2-7; possibly TRBD1 for D (6 bases). The V end lost 1 base, the J end lost 2 bases, and 12 bases lay between the germline ends. Germline CDR1 MGHRA, CDR2 YSYEKL. CDR3 length: 15 amino acids. CDR3 sequence: CASSQVPDRPYEQYF. The CDR3 DNA is TGCGCCAGCAGCCAAGTACCCGACAGGCCCTACGAGCAGTACTTC.

This clone was found once. The genes are TRBV10-3 and TRBJ2-7; D is possibly TRBD2 (5 bases). Germline V gene data show CDR1 as ENHRY and CDR2 as SYGVKD. The CDR3 is 14 residues long. V gave up 2 bases and J gave up 2 bases, with 10 bases separating them. For the CDR3, the DNA is TGTGCCATCAGTGAGGAGACTACCCCCTACGAGCAGTACTTC. It translates to CAISEETTPYEQYF.

This rearrangement joins TRBV5-1 to TRBJ1-2, with 8 bases fitting TRBD1. This CDR3 region has 16 residues. The J segment lost 1 base and the V segment lost 7 bases, leaving 12 bases of the junction unmatched. Germline-derived CDR1 and CDR2 are SGHRS and YFSETQ. CDR3 DNA: TGCGCCAGCGGGAGGGTTCCGGGACAGGATAACTATGGCTACACCTTC. Translating gives CASGRVPGQDNYGYTF.

This chain uses TRBV7-8 with TRBJ2-7, with D uncertain. This CDR3 comprises 13 residues. CDR1 and CDR2 from the germline V gene are SGHVS and FQNEAQ. The ends were cut back, 1 base at V and 2 bases at J, with 6 bases in the middle. Here the CDR3 DNA reads TGTGCCAGCAGCTTAGGGGAAACCTACGAGCAGTACTTC. This encodes CASSLGETYEQYF.

This chain links TRBV4-1 with TRBJ2-7; D may be TRBD1 or TRBD2 (6 bases each). Trimming took off 0 bases at V and 7 bases at J, with 25 bases between the two ends. The germline gives CDR1 MGHRA, CDR2 YSYEKL. The CDR3 spans 18 residues. The CDR3 is CASSQDELWRGGPWEQYF. DNA for the CDR3: TGCGCCAGCAGCCAAGATGAACTGTGGAGAGGGGGGCCGTGGGAGCAGTACTTC.

This chain joins TRBV11-1 and TRBJ1-5; the D is unclear. The V gene lost 4 bases and the J gene lost 6 bases, with 7 bases spanning the gap. Germline values: CDR1 SGHAT, CDR2 FQDESV (reference sequence). This CDR3 has 12 residues. The CDR3 reads CASSSSGQPQHF. CDR3 DNA: TGTGCCAGCAGCTCTAGCGGTCAGCCCCAGCATTTT.

The chain recombines TRBV19 with TRBJ1-2; weak D call: TRBD1 (6 bases). V was clipped by 7 bases and J by 1 base, with 13 bases between them. The CDR3 is 14 amino acids. Germline CDR1 reads LNHDA; CDR2 reads SQIVND (reference sequence). Here the CDR3 reads CASTSTGINYGYTF. The DNA of the CDR3 is TGTGCCAGTACCTCGACAGGAATTAACTATGGCTACACCTTC.

The chain has TRBV4-3 and TRBJ2-7, with D tentatively TRBD1 (6 bases). Trimming stripped 0 bases from V and 6 bases from J, with 9 bases between. Looked up from germline, CDR1 is LGHNA and CDR2 is YSLEER. The CDR3 contains 13 residues. CDR3 DNA: TGCGCCAGCAGCCAAGATTGGGGGCTCGAGCAGTACTTC. Its protein product is CASSQDWGLEQYF.

This clone has only one observation. CDR3 DNA: TGTGCCAGCAGCTACAGGGGGCCAGAGAAATCACCCCTCCACTTT. Its protein is CASSYRGPEKSPLHF. The J gene is TRBJ1-6, the V gene TRBV4-2; 9 bases agree with TRBD1. This CDR3 region has 15 residues. Looked up from germline, CDR1 is LGHNA and CDR2 is YNFKEQ. The ends lost 5 bases at V and 10 bases at J; junction bases unmatched: 9.

This clone was seen a few times. The rearrangement uses TRBV5-6 and TRBJ1-1, with TRBD1 matching 8 bases. CDR3 length: 16 residues. The germline CDR1 and CDR2 sequences are SGHDT and YYEEEE. V was clipped by 4 bases and J by 3 bases; unmatched bases: 11. The CDR3 bases are TGTGCCAGCAGCCCCAGGACAGGGCTCGAGTACACTGAAGCTTTCTTT. Its translation: CASSPRTGLEYTEAFF.

This clone appeared a single time. V and J are TRBV7-8 and TRBJ1-5; D uncertain. This CDR3 region has 18 residues. V lost 1 base, J lost 1 base, and 17 bases lay in between. Germline CDR1 reads SGHVS; CDR2 reads FQNEAQ. CDR3 nucleotide sequence: TGTGCCAGCAGCTTAGTCGGACCACTAGAAAGGAGCAATCAGCCCCAGCATTTT. As protein: CASSLVGPLERSNQPQHF.

This clone was seen once. Other DNA sequences in this specimen translate into the identical CDR3. CDR3 residues: CASSPPDGTYEQYF. CDR3 nucleotide sequence: TGTGCCAGCTCACCACCGGACGGAACCTACGAGCAGTACTTC. The gene calls are TRBV18 and TRBJ2-7; no definite D call. This CDR3 contains 14 residues. Germline V gene sequence: CDR1 KGHSH, CDR2 LQKENI. V dropped 0 bases and J dropped 2 bases, with 8 bases sitting between them. Full variable domain (rest looked up from reference TRBV18 and TRBJ2-7): NAGVMQNPRHLVRRRGQEARLRCSPMKGHSHVYWYRQLPEEGLKFMVYLQKENIIDESGMPKERFSAEFPKEGPSILRIQQVVRGDSAAYFCASSPPDGTYEQYFGPGTRLTVT.

This chain connects TRBV5-4 to TRBJ2-2, with TRBD1 identical over 9 bases. CDR1 SGHNT and CDR2 YYREEE come from the germline V gene (reference sequence). The ends lost 5 bases at V and 7 bases at J; junction bases unmatched: 6. The CDR3 consists of 14 residues. The CDR3, as DNA: TGTGCCAGCAGAAGGGACAGGGTGGGCGGGGAGCTGTTTTTT. Residues: CASRRDRVGGELFF.

Note on this clone: Its ends do not fully match the called genes, so a read error is possible. This chain links TRBV2 with TRBJ1-2; no reliable D call. The CDR3 consists of 14 residues. CDR1 and CDR2 from the germline V gene are SNHLY and FYNNEI. As DNA, the CDR3 is TGTGCCATCAGTGAGGCTCCGAATAACTATGGCTACACCTTC. It encodes CAISEAPNNYGYTF.

The rearrangement links TRBV6-5 to TRBJ1-2, with TRBD1 matching over 7 bases. Germline CDR1 reads MNHEY; CDR2 reads SVGAGI. V shed 8 bases and J 4 bases; nucleotides not matched to a gene: 7. CDR3 length: 13 residues. The CDR3 is CASGQDRLYGYTF. DNA for the CDR3: TGTGCCAGCGGACAGGACAGACTCTATGGCTACACCTTC.

The chain recombines TRBV7-8 with TRBJ2-2; tentative D call: TRBD1 (5 bases). CDR1 and CDR2 (germline): SGHVS, FQNEAQ. Between the trimmed V and J ends, which lost 2 bases and 7 bases, there was a span of 17 bases. This CDR3 spans 16 amino acids. Written as DNA, the CDR3 is TGTGCCAGCAGCTTAAGGTGGCAAGGGGCAGGCGGGGAGCTGTTTTTT. It is translated as CASSLRWQGAGGELFF.

The gene calls are TRBV27 and TRBJ2-2, with 9 bases matching TRBD1. The CDR3 consists of 15 residues. Germline CDR1 MNHEY, CDR2 SMNVEV (reference sequence). V shed 4 bases, J shed 16 bases, and the junction held 16 bases outside the gene matches. The CDR3 DNA reads TGTGCCAGCAGTTACCTTGGGACAGGGCTAACCGGTCCGTTTTTT. Its translation is CASSYLGTGLTGPFF.